This T cell receptor (beta chain) came from a study of cytomegalovirus exposure and HLA in healthy donors. About the research overall: About 85 million unique TCR sequences came from HLA-typed donors in an early release. Study conclusions and caveats: Using a false discovery rate of 0.05, a later analysis showed that 15,000 to 20,000 TCR beta sequences were associated with HLA alleles. TCR association rates varied by HLA locus in a later analysis, with DRB1 highest and HLA-C lowest.

Comment on this clone: Its antigen is not known.

CDR1 is SGHVS and CDR2 is FQNEAQ in the germline V gene. V gave up 5 bases and J gave up 3 bases, with 10 bases separating them. This CDR3 has 13 residues. PCR used 60 Vbeta primers and 13 Jbeta primers. Clones were read by immunoSEQ multiplex PCR, and TCRdb kept only the in-frame ones, dropping some. This table holds about 190,000 clones, around four fifths found once. Input material: PBMCs. The chain is built from TRBV7-8 and TRBJ2-5; D perhaps matches TRBD1 (6 bases). This sequence was found in a woman between 45 and 65 years old in good health and CMV-seropositive. The CDR3 loop is CASSRNREETQYF. The CDR3 DNA follows: TGTGCCAGCAGCCGCAACAGGGAAGAGACCCAGTACTTC.